This TCR beta chain was identified during a study of hypomethylating agent response in myelodysplastic syndrome. Whole-study context: Of the myelodysplastic syndrome patients, under 10 were male, 2 female. Roughly 6 patients responded with complete response or hematologic improvement; four or five did not. General study points: Possible novel MDS antigen recognition by shared GLIPH2 clusters needs experimental validation. Non-responders showed more contracted clonotypes post-treatment, while responders showed more novel ones.

On this clone itself: Its antigen remains unidentified.

Assay used: immunoSEQ multiplex PCR; TCRdb lists only in-frame clones, some missing. The profile shows 2,900 or so clones, roughly 83% of them singletons. CDR1 and CDR2 from the germline V gene are SGHNT and YENEEA. The germline V and J ends were trimmed by 4 bases and 1 base, with 12 bases remaining between them. The CDR3 extends over 15 amino acids. The sequencing here drew on bone marrow, taken before or after starting hypomethylating agent treatment for myelodysplastic syndrome (not recorded which). This receptor was obtained from a human donor with myelodysplastic syndrome. V is TRBV11-3 and J is TRBJ2-3; D not resolved. The CDR3 reads CASSSDSRGTDTQYF. CDR3 DNA: TGTGCCAGCAGCTCCGATTCGCGCGGCACAGATACGCAGTATTTT.